The clone carrying this TCR beta chain has just one count. The PCR was carried out with 60 Vbeta primers and 13 Jbeta primers. This table comes from immunoSEQ multiplex PCR, and its TCRdb copy is limited to in-frame clones, with some not included. Seen here are roughly 200,000 clones, about 83% observed once, and the top ten hold about 3%. These data come from a study of cytomegalovirus exposure and HLA in healthy donors. CDR3 length: 15 amino acids. Germline values: CDR1 SGHTA, CDR2 FQGNSA. Trimming took 0 bases from V and 0 from J; bases not matched to a gene: 2. The TCR comes from a female donor in good health and CMV-seronegative. The gene calls are TRBV7-2 and TRBJ2-7, with 7 nucleotides matching TRBD2. Material for sequencing was PBMCs. The CDR3 region is CASSLAGGTSYEQYF. CDR3 sequence (DNA): TGTGCCAGCAGCTTAGCGGGGGGGACCTCCTACGAGCAGTACTTC. Combining the CDR3 with reference TRBV7-2 and TRBJ2-7 gives the whole variable domain GAGVSQSPSNKVTEKGKDVELRCDPISGHTALYWYRQSLGQGLEFLIYFQGNSAPDKSGLPSDRFSAERTGGSVSTLTIQRTQQEDSAVYLCASSLAGGTSYEQYFGPGTRLTVT.